The 8 T cell receptor beta chains given below trace back to one sample, sequenced in a study of blood T cell repertoires in COVID-19. The protocol was immunoSEQ multiplex PCR, while the TCRdb copy is restricted to in-frame clones and leaves out a portion. The sample has 300,000 or so clones, about 82% seen once. Sequencing was carried out using peripheral blood. All receptors come from a woman aged 45-59 years with active or convalescent COVID-19.

The CDR3 reads CASSQGTVASQPQHF. In DNA, the CDR3 is TGTGCCAGCAGCCAAGGGACAGTCGCATCGCAGCCCCAGCATTTT. The J gene is TRBJ1-5, the V gene TRBV7-6; 7 bases map to TRBD1. The CDR3 contains 15 residues. Germline V gene data show CDR1 as SGHVS and CDR2 as FNYEAQ. The ends lost 5 bases at V and 7 bases at J; junction bases unmatched: 11.

This clone was recorded a few times. The V and J genes are TRBV7-9 and TRBJ2-5; maybe TRBD1 (6 bases). Germline V CDR1 and CDR2: SEHNR, FQNEAQ (reference sequence). The germline V and J ends were trimmed by 5 bases and 2 bases, with 9 bases remaining between them. CDR3 length equals 13 residues. The CDR3 reads CASSRQAQETQYF. CDR3 nucleotide sequence: TGTGCCAGCAGCCGACAGGCGCAAGAGACCCAGTACTTC.

This clone was seen only a few times. The chain joins TRBV4-2 to TRBJ2-7, with a weak D call TRBD1 (6 bases). The germline gives CDR1 LGHNA, CDR2 YNFKEQ. Trimming removed 0 bases at V and 8 bases at J, with 14 bases between. The CDR3 covers 14 residues. Here the CDR3 reads CASSQETGPAQQYF. The CDR3 nucleotides are TGTGCCAGCAGCCAAGAGACAGGACCTGCTCAGCAGTACTTC.

The rearrangement uses TRBV6-5 and TRBJ2-3, with 11 bases fitting TRBD1. The CDR3 covers 13 residues. The junction had 8 bases not matched to a gene; V was cut back by 11 bases and J by 7 bases. The germline V gene has CDR1 MNHEY and CDR2 SVGAGI. In DNA form, the CDR3 reads TGTGCCTTCAGGACAGGGGGCCCGAATACGCAGTATTTT. Encoded protein: CAFRTGGPNTQYF.

The rearrangement uses TRBV6-5 and TRBJ1-1; 9 bases fit TRBD1. There are 15 residues in the CDR3. The ends lost 4 bases at V and 5 bases at J; junction bases unmatched: 8. Per the germline V gene, CDR1 is MNHEY and CDR2 is SVGAGI. CDR3 protein: CASSFPGQGGTEAFF. CDR3 sequence (DNA): TGTGCCAGCAGTTTCCCGGGACAGGGAGGAACTGAAGCTTTCTTT.

This chain links TRBV28 with TRBJ1-4; D is unclear. CDR1 is MDHEN, CDR2 SYDVKM, per germline. CDR3 length equals 13 residues. V lost 5 bases, J lost 11 bases, and 15 bases lay in between. DNA for the CDR3: TGTGCCAGCAGTCCTTTTGAGGTTAGGAAACTGTTTTTT. It yields the protein CASSPFEVRKLFF.

This clone has only one observation. The rearrangement links TRBV4-1 to TRBJ1-1, with 9 bases aligning to TRBD1. V dropped 4 bases and J dropped 11; count of bases not matched to a gene: 2. Germline V lookup: CDR1 MGHRA, CDR2 YSYEKL. CDR3 length: 11 residues. The CDR3 here is CASSRGQGAFF. CDR3 bases: TGCGCCAGCAGCCGCGGACAGGGGGCTTTCTTT.

This clone was seen a handful of times. The gene calls are TRBV11-2 and TRBJ1-3, with D possibly TRBD1 on 6 matching bases. V was trimmed by 1 base and J by 2 bases, leaving 18 bases between them. Germline V gene data show CDR1 as SGHAT and CDR2 as FQNNGV. The CDR3 loop spans 18 amino acids. This CDR3 is CASSLGGRGARTGNTIYF. DNA of the CDR3: TGTGCCAGCAGCTTAGGGGGACGGGGGGCACGGACTGGAAACACCATATATTTT.